Sequencing of this T cell receptor beta chain was carried out in a study of shared clonotypes between healthy human individuals. Repertoires were generated with immunoSEQ multiplex PCR, while TCRdb's copy carries only in-frame clones and drops some. Of around 1.1 million clones listed, around 78% are singletons. As to this clone: What it binds is not known.

Points from the study as a whole: Generally, estimated richness proved larger in naive subsets than it did in memory subsets. Sampling included only blood; tissue repertoires likely differ.

The CDR3 spans 15 residues. Losses at the gene ends were 0 bases for V and 5 bases for J; bases not matched to a gene: 7. From germline, CDR1 is SGHRS and CDR2 YFSETQ. The sequenced material came from memory CD4+ T cells from PBMCs. Subset of the sample: CD45RA-negative fraction. V and J are TRBV5-1 and TRBJ2-7; 8 bases are a match to TRBD1. The clonotype was recovered from a man aged 18 to 35 in good health. Some clones in this sample may be carry-over from other donors' samples. CDR3 in amino acids: CASSLAGQGTNEQYF. As DNA, the CDR3 is TGCGCCAGCAGCTTGGCCGGACAGGGAACCAACGAGCAGTACTTC. The full variable domain, rest sourced from reference TRBV5-1 and TRBJ2-7, is KAGVTQTPRYLIKTRGQQVTLSCSPISGHRSVSWYQQTPGQGLQFLFEYFSETQRNKGNFPGRFSGRQFSNSRSEMNVSTLELGDSALYLCASSLAGQGTNEQYFGPGTRLTVT.